What follows is one T cell receptor beta chain and its context. The source of the sample is a study of T cells in Graves' hyperthyroidism and ophthalmopathy. The CDR3 is made up of 16 amino acids. V was pared by 1 base and J by 5 bases, with 5 bases of the junction left unmatched. CDR1 and CDR2 (germline): SGHAT, FQNNGV. Sampled blood dates from first hyperthyroidism diagnosis, and it precedes any ophthalmopathy symptoms. TCR beta CDR3 regions were amplified from RNA. When the TCR CDR3 underwent first-round RT-PCR, the HTBI primer set was used. TCRdb reanalysed the multiplex PCR reads using MiXCR and keeps one entry per CDR3 protein. In the table there are 280,000 or so distinct CDR3 sequences, about 16% of which are singletons.

The sequenced sample was blood. This chain links TRBV11-2 with TRBJ1-4; 9 bases agree with TRBD1. The TCR originated in a woman between 45 and 65 years old with Graves' hyperthyroidism that later progressed to Graves' ophthalmopathy. The CDR3 loop is CASSLGQGTGNEKLFF. CDR3 nucleotide sequence: TGTGCCAGCAGCTTAGGCCAGGGGACAGGGAATGAAAAACTGTTTTTT.